Each of the 32 T cell receptor beta chains below was sequenced from the same sample in a study of T cell responses to AZD1222 COVID-19 vaccine. The repertoire was sequenced with immunoSEQ multiplex PCR; TCRdb's copy has only in-frame clones and lacks some. The table has about 160,000 clones, 89% seen once. Sequencing used peripheral blood, obtained on day 0 of AZD1222 vaccination. Receptors originate from an adult in good health.

The gene calls are TRBV5-6 and TRBJ2-1; the match to TRBD2 covers 12 bases. J gave up 4 bases and V 0 bases, and 5 bases lay outside the gene matches. The CDR3 length is 17 residues. CDR1 is SGHDT and CDR2 is YYEEEE in the germline V gene. DNA for the CDR3: TGTGCCAGCAGCTTGGCCCTTGGACTAGCGGGATACAATGAGCAGTTCTTC. Translation: CASSLALGLAGYNEQFF.

In its sample, this clone is medium-sized. The V gene is TRBV29-1, the J gene TRBJ1-2; D gene uncertain. V shed 4 bases and J shed 4 bases, with 7 bases lying between them. Germline values: CDR1 SQVTM, CDR2 ANQGSEA. There are 11 residues in the CDR3. The CDR3 loop reads CSVVTAYGYTF. CDR3 coding DNA: TGCAGCGTTGTTACAGCCTATGGCTACACCTTC. The full variable domain, its missing parts supplied by reference TRBV29-1 and TRBJ1-2, is SAVISQKPSRDICQRGTSLTIQCQVDSQVTMMFWYRQQPGQSLTLIATANQGSEATYESGFVIDKFPISRPNLTFSTLTVSNMSPEDSSIYLCSVVTAYGYTFGSGTRLTVV.

The J gene is TRBJ1-1, the V gene TRBV28; tentatively, D is TRBD1 (5 bases). V was shortened by 2 bases and J by 1 base, with 14 bases between the two germline ends. The V gene's germline CDR1 is MDHEN and CDR2 SYDVKM. The CDR3 is 16 residues long. This CDR3 is CASSLPPTRGNTEAFF. The DNA for the CDR3 is TGTGCCAGCAGTTTACCTCCGACGAGGGGGAACACTGAAGCTTTCTTT.

This sequence joins TRBV11-2 and TRBJ1-3; no reliable D call. The ends were cut back, 3 bases at V and 6 bases at J, with 9 bases in the middle. The germline V gene encodes CDR1 SGHAT and CDR2 FQNNGV. The CDR3 extends over 13 amino acids. This CDR3 reads CASSFGPQNTIYF. CDR3 in DNA: TGTGCCAGCAGCTTTGGACCGCAAAACACCATATATTTT.

The J gene is TRBJ2-7, the V gene TRBV2, with 7 bases fitting TRBD1. The CDR3 loop spans 13 amino acids. V shed 6 bases and J 7 bases; nucleotides not matched to a gene: 9. CDR1 SNHLY and CDR2 FYNNEI come from the germline V gene. CDR3 amino acids: CASSRDSFVEQYF. CDR3 DNA sequence: TGTGCCAGCAGCCGGGACAGCTTTGTTGAGCAGTACTTC.

The rearrangement uses TRBV28 and TRBJ1-3; D not resolved. Trimming took off 6 bases at V and 0 bases at J, with 9 bases between the two ends. CDR3 length equals 14 residues. CDR1 is MDHEN, CDR2 SYDVKM, per germline. The CDR3 loop reads CASSQPGSGNTIYF. As DNA, the CDR3 is TGTGCCAGCAGCCAACCAGGCTCTGGAAACACCATATATTTT.

V and J are TRBV19 and TRBJ2-1; 12 bases fit TRBD2. The germline gives CDR1 LNHDA, CDR2 SQIVND (reference sequence). The J segment lost 4 bases and the V segment lost 6 bases, leaving 4 bases of the junction unmatched. The CDR3 loop spans 15 amino acids. The CDR3 nucleotides are TGTGCCAGTAGAATGACTAGCGGGAGTTACAATGAGCAGTTCTTC. Translation: CASRMTSGSYNEQFF. Filled out from reference TRBV19 and TRBJ2-1, the complete variable domain reads DGGITQSPKYLFRKEGQNVTLSCEQNLNHDAMYWYRQDPGQGLRLIYYSQIVNDFQKGDIAEGYSVSREKKESFPLTVTSAQKNPTAFYLCASRMTSGSYNEQFFGPGTRLTVL.

The chain joins TRBV19 to TRBJ1-1; possibly TRBD1 for D (5 bases). CDR3 length: 11 amino acids. The V gene's germline CDR1 is LNHDA and CDR2 SQIVND (reference sequence). Trimming shortened V by 3 bases and J by 8 bases, and 7 bases separated the two germline ends. CDR3 protein: CASSMYREAFF. The CDR3 DNA reads as TGTGCCAGTAGTATGTACAGGGAAGCTTTCTTT.

This clone was observed once. The rearrangement links TRBV9 to TRBJ1-5; 9 bases line up with TRBD1. V shed 0 bases, J shed 2 bases, and the junction held 18 bases outside the gene matches. CDR1 SGDLS and CDR2 YYNGEE come from the germline V gene. The CDR3 sequence is 21 residues long. The CDR3 region is CASSVAWHRGRLGDRNQPQHF. The CDR3 nucleotides read TGTGCCAGCAGCGTAGCTTGGCACAGGGGGCGGTTGGGGGATCGCAATCAGCCCCAGCATTTT.

Points on this clone: One base away lies a much larger clone, so this may be a sequencing read error. The chain has TRBV11-3 and TRBJ1-1; D is uncertain. Germline V gives CDR1 SGHNT, CDR2 YENEEA. V was trimmed by 0 bases and J by 0 bases, leaving 2 bases between them. The CDR3 sequence is 13 residues long. As DNA, the CDR3 is TGTGCCAGCAGCTTAGACCTGAACACTGAAGCTTTCTTT. Translation gives CASSLDLNTEAFF.

In nucleotides, the CDR3 is TGTGCCAGCAGCGGGACAGGGCTCTACGAGCAGTACTTC. This gives the protein CASSGTGLYEQYF. The chain recombines TRBV7-2 with TRBJ2-7; 9 nucleotides agree with TRBD1. The CDR3 contains 13 residues. With V trimmed by 5 bases and J by 3 bases, 2 bases remained unmatched. In germline, CDR1 is SGHTA, CDR2 FQGNSA. Supplemented by reference TRBV7-2 and TRBJ2-7, the full variable domain reads GAGVSQSPSNKVTEKGKDVELRCDPISGHTALYWYRQSLGQGLEFLIYFQGNSAPDKSGLPSDRFSAERTGGSVSTLTIQRTQQEDSAVYLCASSGTGLYEQYFGPGTRLTVT.

The chain is built from TRBV18 and TRBJ2-6; D gene uncertain. Germline-derived CDR1 and CDR2 are KGHSH and LQKENI. The CDR3 covers 15 residues. V lost 3 bases and J 0 bases, leaving 6 bases between the germline ends. Here the CDR3 DNA reads TGTGCCAGCTCACCTATGGACTCTGGGGCCAACGTCCTGACTTTC. Translating it yields CASSPMDSGANVLTF.

V is TRBV9 and J is TRBJ2-3; the D call may be TRBD1 or TRBD2 (5 bases each). The V end was cut by 5 bases, the J end by 4 bases, with 20 bases between. The CDR3 extends over 16 amino acids. Germline lookup yields CDR1 SGDLS and CDR2 YYNGEE. For the CDR3, the DNA is TGTGCCAGCAGTCGAACAGCAGGGAGCCCGGCAGATACGCAGTATTTT. Protein sequence: CASSRTAGSPADTQYF.

J is TRBJ1-1 and V is TRBV27; 7 nucleotides agree with TRBD1. The CDR3 spans 14 residues. CDR1 is MNHEY, CDR2 SMNVEV, per germline (reference sequence). Trimming took 6 bases from V and 2 from J; bases not matched to a gene: 6. DNA for the CDR3: TGTGCCAGCAGAAGGGACAGATCAAACACTGAAGCTTTCTTT. Its translation is CASRRDRSNTEAFF.

The J gene is TRBJ2-3, the V gene TRBV4-3, with D uncertain. The germline CDR1 and CDR2 sequences are LGHNA and YSLEER. This CDR3 is built from 14 residues. Trimming took 0 bases from V and 4 from J, leaving 8 bases between them. CDR3 DNA sequence: TGCGCCAGCAGCCAAGACTTCCCCCCAGATACGCAGTATTTT. As protein: CASSQDFPPDTQYF.

The chain combines TRBV7-2 with TRBJ1-3; D possibly corresponds to TRBD1 (6 bases). From germline, CDR1 is SGHTA and CDR2 FQGNSA. This CDR3 has 14 residues. V dropped 6 bases and J dropped 0 bases, with 9 bases sitting between them. CDR3 sequence reads: CASRPDSSGNTIYF. The CDR3 nucleotides read TGTGCCAGCAGACCGGACAGCTCTGGAAACACCATATATTTT.

The chain carries TRBV19 and TRBJ2-3, with D uncertain. The CDR3 has 13 residues. Trimming took 0 bases from V and 9 from J, leaving 10 bases between them. From germline, CDR1 is LNHDA and CDR2 SQIVND (reference sequence). The CDR3 is CASSIDLHRTQYF. The CDR3 bases are TGTGCCAGTAGTATAGATCTCCATCGAACGCAGTATTTT.

The chain uses TRBV28 and TRBJ1-3; D remains ambiguous. The CDR3 sequence is 16 residues long. The germline V gene encodes CDR1 MDHEN and CDR2 SYDVKM. V dropped 2 bases and J dropped 0 bases, with 11 bases sitting between them. CDR3 coding DNA: TGTGCCAGCAGTTTAATTAGCAGCTACTCTGGAAACACCATATATTTT. The encoded protein is CASSLISSYSGNTIYF. Filled out from reference TRBV28 and TRBJ1-3, the complete variable domain reads DVKVTQSSRYLVKRTGEKVFLECVQDMDHENMFWYRQDPGLGLRLIYFSYDVKMKEKGDIPEGYSVSREKKERFSLILESASTNQTSMYLCASSLISSYSGNTIYFGEGSWLTVV.

This chain links TRBV7-3 with TRBJ2-3; D ambiguous. The germline CDR1 and CDR2 sequences are SGHTA and FQGTGA. The CDR3 length is 13 residues. V was trimmed by 5 bases and J by 6 bases, leaving 12 bases between them. CDR3 residues: CASSPDPADTQYF. Here the CDR3 DNA reads TGTGCCAGCAGCCCGGACCCGGCGGATACGCAGTATTTT.

J is TRBJ2-1 and V is TRBV4-1, with 8 bases that match TRBD2. V was clipped by 3 bases and J by 5 bases; unmatched bases: 9. The germline V gene encodes CDR1 MGHRA and CDR2 YSYEKL. The CDR3 is 16 residues long. The CDR3 region is CASSQAGTRRNNEQFF. CDR3 DNA: TGCGCCAGCAGCCAGGCCGGGACTAGGAGGAACAATGAGCAGTTCTTC.

J is TRBJ1-1 and V is TRBV6-5; 7 bases align to TRBD1. This CDR3 is 14 amino acids long. Trimming at V came to 6 bases and at J to 6 bases, leaving 10 bases not matched to a gene. Germline lookup yields CDR1 MNHEY and CDR2 SVGAGI. The CDR3 nucleotides read TGTGCCAGCAGGGTAGATACAGGGGCGTCTGAAGCTTTCTTT. It translates to CASRVDTGASEAFF.

V and J are TRBV4-2 and TRBJ1-1, with 9 bases lining up with TRBD1. From germline, CDR1 is LGHNA and CDR2 YNFKEQ. This CDR3 is built from 15 residues. The V segment lost 3 bases and the J segment 3 bases; nucleotides outside the gene matches: 5. Here the CDR3 DNA reads TGTGCCAGCAGCCAGACAGGGGGGGAGGACACTGAAGCTTTCTTT. Its protein product is CASSQTGGEDTEAFF.

This rearrangement joins TRBV9 to TRBJ2-2; tentative D call: TRBD1 (5 bases). V lost 3 bases, J lost 1 base, and 7 bases lay in between. Germline lookup yields CDR1 SGDLS and CDR2 YYNGEE. CDR3 length: 14 residues. As DNA, the CDR3 is TGTGCCAGCAGCGCGACAGTGAACACCGGGGAGCTGTTTTTT. Protein product: CASSATVNTGELFF.

This chain links TRBV7-6 with TRBJ2-1, with a possible D match to TRBD1 (6 bases). V shed 4 bases and J shed 6 bases, with 7 bases lying between them. Germline CDR1 is SGHVS and CDR2 is FNYEAQ. CDR3 size: 12 residues. CDR3 protein: CASSSGANEQFF. The CDR3, as DNA: TGTGCCAGCAGCTCAGGGGCCAATGAGCAGTTCTTC.

V gene TRBV19 combines with J gene TRBJ1-1, with D unclear. Germline CDR1 LNHDA, CDR2 SQIVND (reference sequence). The CDR3 length is 14 residues. Trimming stripped 1 base from V and 2 bases from J, with 8 bases between. The CDR3 DNA sequence: TGTGCCAGTAGTATAGCGGCGGGTAACACTGAAGCTTTCTTT. Translation gives CASSIAAGNTEAFF.

This clone was counted only a few times. V usage is TRBV19 and J usage is TRBJ2-7; TRBD2 might be the D (6 bases). The length of the CDR3 is 14 residues. Trimming left V 7 bases short and J 7 bases short, with 20 bases between. The V gene's germline CDR1 is LNHDA and CDR2 SQIVND (reference sequence). The CDR3: CASMGLGPVREQYF. The CDR3 bases are TGTGCCAGTATGGGACTGGGCCCGGTGCGGGAGCAGTACTTC. The full variable domain, rest sourced from reference TRBV19 and TRBJ2-7, is DGGITQSPKYLFRKEGQNVTLSCEQNLNHDAMYWYRQDPGQGLRLIYYSQIVNDFQKGDIAEGYSVSREKKESFPLTVTSAQKNPTAFYLCASMGLGPVREQYFGPGTRLTVT.

The chain has TRBV28 and TRBJ2-7, with D maybe TRBD2 (5 bases). There are 14 residues in the CDR3. V was cut by 8 bases and J by 1 base, with 15 bases left in between. Per germline, CDR1 MDHEN and CDR2 SYDVKM. CDR3 residues: CASRYGLLSYEQYF. In DNA form, the CDR3 reads TGTGCCAGCCGCTATGGACTCCTGTCCTACGAGCAGTACTTC.

This chain links TRBV10-2 with TRBJ1-4; 8 bases are shared with TRBD1. Looked up from germline, CDR1 is WSHSY and CDR2 is SAAADI. This CDR3 is built from 19 residues. Losses at the gene ends were 4 bases for V and 8 bases for J; bases not matched to a gene: 21. Written as DNA, the CDR3 is TGCGCCAGCAGTGTGAAATCTAGATGGACAGGGATCCAATCGGAAAAACTGTTTTTT. This encodes CASSVKSRWTGIQSEKLFF.

The J gene is TRBJ1-1, the V gene TRBV12-3 or TRBV12-4, with D unresolved. The CDR3 runs to 12 residues. With 3 bases removed from V and 6 bases from J, the gap between germline ends came to 8 bases. The CDR3 here is CASSFGEPEAFF. The CDR3 bases are TGTGCCAGCAGTTTCGGGGAACCTGAAGCTTTCTTT.

The chain recombines TRBV24-1 with TRBJ1-5; D possibly corresponds to TRBD1 (5 bases). Germline lookup yields CDR1 KGHDR and CDR2 SFDVKD. Trimming pared 5 bases from V and 0 bases from J, leaving 19 bases between. The CDR3 has 18 amino acids. CDR3 protein: CATSVPWGGQNSNQPQHF. CDR3 sequence (DNA): TGTGCCACCAGTGTCCCTTGGGGGGGTCAAAATAGCAATCAGCCCCAGCATTTT.

This clone was seen a few times. The chain couples TRBV18 to TRBJ1-3, with 9 bases fitting TRBD1. Germline loops: CDR1 KGHSH, CDR2 LQKENI. CDR3 length: 15 residues. The J segment lost 5 bases and the V segment lost 3 bases, leaving 5 bases of the junction unmatched. The CDR3 reads CASSPDRGRRNTIYF. In nucleotides, the CDR3 is TGTGCCAGCTCACCCGACAGGGGGAGGCGAAACACCATATATTTT.

The chain is built from TRBV7-2 and TRBJ2-3, with 10 bases that match TRBD2. V dropped 3 bases and J dropped 0; count of bases not matched to a gene: 3. This CDR3 is built from 16 residues. Germline assignment: CDR1 SGHTA and CDR2 FQGNSA. CDR3 sequence reads: CASSFTSGTSTDTQYF. CDR3 DNA sequence: TGTGCCAGCAGCTTTACTAGCGGGACTAGCACAGATACGCAGTATTTT.